This T cell receptor beta chain was obtained from a study of T cell responses to AZD1222 COVID-19 vaccine. Data came from immunoSEQ multiplex PCR; TCRdb stores just in-frame clones and leaves some out. The sample shows around 99,000 clones, 70% to 90% of them seen only once. The clonotype originates from an adult who received the AZD1222 COVID-19 vaccine. Sequences were derived from peripheral blood, sampled 28 days after the second AZD1222 dose.

This chain's CDR3 is CASSLPRGEETQYF. The CDR3, as DNA: TGTGCCAGCTCCCTCCCACGGGGCGAGGAGACCCAGTACTTC. The V call is TRBV28, the J call TRBJ2-5; D is tentatively TRBD1 or TRBD2 (5 bases each). This CDR3 spans 14 amino acids. Germline V gives CDR1 MDHEN, CDR2 SYDVKM. Trimming removed 8 bases from V and 5 bases from J, with 18 bases in between.